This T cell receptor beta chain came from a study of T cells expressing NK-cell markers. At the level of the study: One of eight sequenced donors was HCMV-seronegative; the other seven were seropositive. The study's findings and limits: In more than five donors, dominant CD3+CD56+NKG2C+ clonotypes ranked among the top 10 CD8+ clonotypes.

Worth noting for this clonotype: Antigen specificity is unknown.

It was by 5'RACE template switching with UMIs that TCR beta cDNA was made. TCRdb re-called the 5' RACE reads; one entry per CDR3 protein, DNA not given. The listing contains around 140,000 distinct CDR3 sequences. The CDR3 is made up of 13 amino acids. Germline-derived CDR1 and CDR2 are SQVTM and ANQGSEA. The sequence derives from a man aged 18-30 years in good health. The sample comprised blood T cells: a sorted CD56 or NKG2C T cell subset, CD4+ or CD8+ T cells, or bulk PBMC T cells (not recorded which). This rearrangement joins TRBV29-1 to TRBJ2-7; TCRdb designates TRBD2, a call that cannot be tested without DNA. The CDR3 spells CSALSGQDYEQYF.